This record covers a single T cell receptor (beta chain). Its antigen is not yet known. Base qualities are not provided; no much larger clone lies one nucleotide away. The method was 5' RACE. This sample was sequenced with an Illumina HiSeq 2500. A second PCR of roughly 6 to 12 cycles was run with a J-beta primer mix and a sample-barcoded 5' primer. A template-switch 5' adaptor carrying 12 random nucleotides introduced a unique molecular identifier onto each TCR beta cDNA molecule. Each sample yielded at least 2.5 million CDR3-containing paired-end reads. All of the RNA was converted into first-strand cDNA using the Mint cDNA synthesis kit, with a TRBC-specific oligonucleotide serving as the primer. Following uracil-DNA glycosylase treatment, all cDNA underwent a first 18-cycle PCR with the universal primers M1SS and BC2_uni_R. The published analysis was carried out like this. For normalization, 1 million high-quality reads, each with a distinct molecular identifier, were randomly selected from each sample. Reads sharing molecular identifiers were discarded rather than binned into consensus sequences. CDR3 identification, clonotype clustering and error correction used MiTCR with a Q25 quality threshold and the strictest error-elimination algorithm. A nonparametric unseen species model with Euler transformation was used to estimate lower-bound total TCR beta diversity. Through fastp at Q25 and MiXCR, TCRdb rebuilt clones from the public reads, retaining in-frame beta chains. Each entry merges the rows of one CDR3 protein and shows their most common DNA and genes. The V and J calls here are based on TCRdb, not the publication. For this sample the table gives more than 1 million distinct CDR3 sequences, of which more than 40% were detected only once. 18% of the sample belongs to the ten largest clones.

These data come from a study of blood T cells in healthy people across ages (dated by TCRdb to 2013 to 2016). About the full investigation: Template switching captured roughly one uniquely barcoded TCR beta cDNA molecule per two T cells in model experiments. Four age groups were formed from the donors: young (average 16 years), middle-aged (around 39), aged (about 62) and long-lived (approximately 80). To avoid experimental bias, donors of different ages were distributed randomly across sequencing lanes. The study measured age-related changes in TCR beta repertoire diversity using deep sequencing normalized with unique cDNA molecular identifiers. Two additional independent replicas of 1 million unique cDNA reads from the same blood draw were analyzed for two donors (one aged 18 to 30 and one aged 80 or older). Results the study describes overall, beyond this receptor: Because the CMV infection status of the donors was unknown, age-related changes in expanded clonotypes may potentially have been confounded. As age increased, observed TCR beta diversity per million T cells dropped in a roughly linear way, and a significant reduction was already evident by age about 40. Bulk unsorted PBMC profiling prevented conclusive comparison of naive and antigen-experienced compartments. The long-lived group showed more naive CD4+ T cells, fewer expanded clones and increased TCR diversity than the aged group, suggesting age selection. Estimates of total diversity based on one million sequenced T cells were regarded as lower bounds and as underestimates. There was a strong correlation between observed TCR beta diversity and the percentage of naive T cells measured by flow cytometry.

Donors were a few dozen systemically healthy Caucasian individuals from Russia aged about 6 to 100 years. Each donor gave ten milliliters of peripheral blood, collected into EDTA-treated Vacutainer tubes. Ficoll-Paque density-gradient centrifugation was used to isolate PBMCs, with at least 6.5 million per sample. Total RNA was extracted from PBMCs with Trizol reagent, with at least 5.5 micrograms obtained per sample. Naive CD45RAhigh/CD27high T cell percentages were measured by flow cytometry on a PBMC aliquot from every donor. The CDR3 runs 14 amino acids, cysteine and phenylalanine included. Here the CDR3 DNA is all that survives: 42 bases in frame from base 1. Taken from the germline V gene (reference sequence), the CDR1 and CDR2 loops are DFQATT and SNEGSKA. Trimming takes 5 bases from V and 5 bases from J, and the germline ends sit 16 bases apart.

The chain is assembled from TRBV20-1 and TRBJ2-1; the D segment might be TRBD1 or TRBD2, since each matches 5 bases. Sequencing input: blood. The sequence came from a woman aged 60-75 years in good health. The CDR3 sequence is CSAVEPGRNNEQFF. The nucleotide sequence is given as TGCAGTGCTGTTGAACCGGGACGGAACAATGAGCAGTTCTTC.